The count of the clone carrying this T cell receptor (beta chain) is one. The antigen remains undetermined. Libraries were prepared by immunoSEQ multiplex PCR; TCRdb keeps only in-frame clonotypes and omits some of them. The top ten hold 3% to 3.5% of the sample, which has approximately 60,000 clones, approximately 86% seen once. Documented time point: week 5, during vaccination. One vaccine dose held 300 ug of mutant IDH1 20-mer peptide and came with topical imiquimod. The data belong to a study of a mutant IDH1 vaccine in newly diagnosed glioma. Looking at the study overall: Previous care, which was radiotherapy, temozolomide, or both, most often involved both.

Germline assignment: CDR1 SGHTA and CDR2 FQGNSA. V shed 4 bases and J shed 3 bases, with 15 bases lying between them. The CDR3 is made up of 15 amino acids. The TCR comes from a woman between 18 and 29 years old with glioma. Some clones in this sample may be carry-over from other donors' samples. This specimen consisted of PBMCs, obtained from a glioma patient whose treatment included an IDH1 peptide vaccine. This chain connects TRBV7-2 to TRBJ1-2; tentative D call: TRBD1 (6 bases). The CDR3 is CASSSQTGPYYGYTF. The DNA for the CDR3 is TGTGCCAGCAGCTCTCAAACAGGGCCCTACTATGGCTACACCTTC.